The 19 T cell receptor beta chains reported below all come from one sample, sequenced in a study of blood T cell repertoires in COVID-19. Sequencing was performed with immunoSEQ multiplex PCR; in TCRdb, only in-frame clones are kept and a portion is missing. The table includes some 97,000 clones, 80% to 95% detected once. Sequenced sample: peripheral blood. The receptors come from a man aged 50 or older with active COVID-19.

V usage is TRBV6-2 or TRBV6-3 and J usage is TRBJ1-3, with D perhaps matching TRBD1 (5 bases). CDR3 length equals 14 residues. The ends were cut back, 5 bases at V and 2 bases at J, with 10 bases in the middle. Germline V CDR1 and CDR2: MNHEY, SVGEGT. CDR3 residues: CASSTNRPGNTIYF. The CDR3 nucleotides read TGTGCCAGCAGTACTAACAGGCCTGGAAACACCATATATTTT.

This clone was observed a single time. V usage is TRBV6-5 and J usage is TRBJ1-6; 8 bases line up with TRBD1. V lost 6 bases, J lost 9 bases, and 4 bases stayed unmatched. Germline CDR1 and CDR2: MNHEY and SVGAGI. The CDR3 loop spans 13 amino acids. CDR3 region: CASSSDRGSPLHF. CDR3 DNA sequence: TGTGCCAGCAGCAGCGACAGGGGTTCACCCCTCCACTTT.

V gene TRBV6-5 combines with J gene TRBJ1-2, with D possibly TRBD1 on 6 matching bases. Trimming shortened V by 7 bases and J by 3 bases, and 18 bases separated the two germline ends. The length of the CDR3 is 15 residues. Germline V gene lookup returns CDR1 MNHEY and CDR2 SVGAGI. CDR3 nucleotides: TGTGCCAGCAAGGCCGCGGACAGAGCCCACTATGGCTACACCTTC. It yields the protein CASKAADRAHYGYTF.

The chain's CDR3 is CASSSVGLGQNEQFF. CDR3 nucleotide sequence: TGTGCCAGCAGTTCCGTCGGACTAGGACAGAATGAGCAGTTCTTC. The gene calls are TRBV6-5 and TRBJ2-1; TRBD2 is a possible D gene (7 bases). Trimming took off 4 bases at V and 7 bases at J, with 17 bases between the two ends. Germline V CDR1 and CDR2: MNHEY, SVGAGI. CDR3 size: 15 residues.

This clone came up a few times. This rearrangement joins TRBV11-1 to TRBJ2-3, with D perhaps matching TRBD2 (5 bases). Per germline, CDR1 SGHAT and CDR2 FQDESV (reference sequence). V was cut by 7 bases and J by 8 bases, with 16 bases left in between. The CDR3 length is 13 residues. This CDR3 is CASTPGEGSTQYF. The DNA for the CDR3 is TGTGCCAGCACCCCAGGAGAGGGCAGTACGCAGTATTTT.

The V call is TRBV7-2, the J call TRBJ2-7; 7 bases line up with TRBD1. The J segment lost 0 bases and the V segment lost 4 bases, leaving 6 bases of the junction unmatched. Germline loops: CDR1 SGHTA, CDR2 FQGNSA. The CDR3 runs to 15 residues. The CDR3 coding sequence is TGTGCCAGCAGCTCAGACAGGGCGCTCTCCTACGAGCAGTACTTC. Translation gives CASSSDRALSYEQYF. Full variable domain (missing parts from reference TRBV7-2 and TRBJ2-7): GAGVSQSPSNKVTEKGKDVELRCDPISGHTALYWYRQSLGQGLEFLIYFQGNSAPDKSGLPSDRFSAERTGGSVSTLTIQRTQQEDSAVYLCASSSDRALSYEQYFGPGTRLTVT.

The chain links TRBV14 to TRBJ2-3, with no clear D. The germline CDR1 and CDR2 sequences are SGHDN and FVKESK. The germline V and J ends were trimmed by 1 base and 6 bases, with 23 bases remaining between them. This CDR3 contains 18 residues. Here the CDR3 DNA reads TGTGCCAGCAGCCAAGCCTTCAGACTGGCCGGGTGGTCTGATACGCAGTATTTT. It encodes CASSQAFRLAGWSDTQYF.

The CDR3 DNA reads TGTGCCATCAGTGAGTCTGACAGGGGAGAGACCCAGTACTTC. Its translation is CAISESDRGETQYF. The rearrangement links TRBV10-3 to TRBJ2-5; 8 bases line up with TRBD1. The CDR3 contains 14 residues. Losses at the gene ends were 0 bases for V and 4 bases for J; bases not matched to a gene: 1. Germline CDR1 reads ENHRY; CDR2 reads SYGVKD.

This chain joins TRBV27 and TRBJ2-7; D possibly corresponds to TRBD1 (5 bases). Germline V gives CDR1 MNHEY, CDR2 SMNVEV (reference sequence). This CDR3 is 13 amino acids long. V gave up 8 bases and J gave up 3 bases, with 14 bases separating them. The CDR3 loop is CASRTHQGYEQYF. CDR3 sequence (DNA): TGTGCCAGCCGAACGCACCAGGGCTACGAGCAGTACTTC.

This chain joins TRBV5-6 and TRBJ1-3, with D tentatively TRBD1 (5 bases). Germline V lookup: CDR1 SGHDT, CDR2 YYEEEE. Trimming stripped 4 bases from V and 0 bases from J, with 14 bases between. The CDR3 contains 16 residues. CDR3 DNA sequence: TGTGCCAGCAGCACGACAGTCTTCGTCTCTGGAAACACCATATATTTT. It specifies CASSTTVFVSGNTIYF.

This chain uses TRBV19 with TRBJ2-3; 9 bases align to TRBD1. Per germline, CDR1 LNHDA and CDR2 SQIVND (reference sequence). CDR3 size: 15 residues. J was trimmed by 1 base and V by 2 bases; bases with no gene match: 1. CDR3: CASSITGGRTDTQYF. The DNA of the CDR3 is TGTGCCAGTAGTATAACAGGGGGCCGCACAGATACGCAGTATTTT.

V and J are TRBV9 and TRBJ1-1; D is unresolved. Germline lookup yields CDR1 SGDLS and CDR2 YYNGEE. V was trimmed by 1 base and J by 0 bases, leaving 7 bases between them. The CDR3 totals 14 residues. The CDR3 region is CASSVNTLNTEAFF. CDR3 sequence (DNA): TGTGCCAGCAGCGTAAACACCTTGAACACTGAAGCTTTCTTT. The full variable domain, rest sourced from reference TRBV9 and TRBJ1-1, is DSGVTQTPKHLITATGQRVTLRCSPRSGDLSVYWYQQSLDQGLQFLIQYYNGEERAKGNILERFSAQQFPDLHSELNLSSLELGDSALYFCASSVNTLNTEAFFGQGTRLTVV.

A single count supports this clone. The CDR3 nucleotides read TGTGCCAGCAGCTTAGAAGTCTCCGGGAGTAAGGCCGGGGAGCTGTTTTTT. Amino acid sequence: CASSLEVSGSKAGELFF. V gene TRBV7-8 combines with J gene TRBJ2-2; tentatively, D is TRBD2 (6 bases). Trimming shortened V by 1 base and J by 6 bases, and 18 bases separated the two germline ends. This CDR3 is 17 amino acids long. Germline-derived CDR1 and CDR2 are SGHVS and FQNEAQ.

The chain combines TRBV7-8 with TRBJ2-2; D gene ambiguous. This CDR3 is built from 15 residues. The V end lost 4 bases, the J end lost 1 base, and 10 bases lay between the germline ends. Germline V gives CDR1 SGHVS, CDR2 FQNEAQ. CDR3 nucleotides: TGTGCCAGCAGCTCAACGTGGAGGAACACCGGGGAGCTGTTTTTT. Protein product: CASSSTWRNTGELFF.

V and J are TRBV5-4 and TRBJ1-1, with TRBD1 matching over 7 bases. Germline loops: CDR1 SGHNT, CDR2 YYREEE (reference sequence). V lost 4 bases, J lost 0 bases, and 3 bases stayed unmatched. The CDR3 extends over 14 amino acids. CDR3 protein: CASSRGRMNTEAFF. CDR3 coding DNA: TGTGCCAGCAGCAGGGGGCGTATGAACACTGAAGCTTTCTTT.

The chain carries TRBV6-5 and TRBJ2-1; the match to TRBD1 covers 7 bases. The J segment lost 10 bases and the V segment lost 6 bases, leaving 6 bases of the junction unmatched. CDR1 and CDR2 from the germline V gene are MNHEY and SVGAGI. This CDR3 contains 12 residues. CDR3 sequence reads: CASRPQGNEQFF. The CDR3, as DNA: TGTGCCAGCAGACCACAGGGGAACGAGCAGTTCTTC.

This chain uses TRBV3-1 (or the pseudogene TRBV3-2) with TRBJ2-5; D is unclear. This CDR3 region has 12 residues. Trimming shortened V by 2 bases and J by 5 bases, and 6 bases separated the two germline ends. CDR1 and CDR2 from the germline V gene are LGHDT and YNNKEL (reference sequence). CDR3 region: CASSQLMETQYF. CDR3 coding DNA: TGTGCCAGCAGCCAATTAATGGAGACCCAGTACTTC.

The V gene is TRBV5-8, the J gene TRBJ1-4; 11 bases match TRBD1. The CDR3 has 15 residues. CDR1 and CDR2 (germline): SGHTS, YDEGEE. V was pared by 4 bases and J by 8 bases, with 7 bases of the junction left unmatched. The CDR3 nucleotides are TGTGCCAGCAGCACTGGGACAGGGGGTTTAGAAAAACTGTTTTTT. Protein: CASSTGTGGLEKLFF.

The chain recombines TRBV11-2 with TRBJ2-1; D unresolved. The CDR3 loop spans 15 amino acids. Trimming stripped 6 bases from V and 5 bases from J, with 17 bases between. CDR1 and CDR2 from the germline V gene are SGHAT and FQNNGV. CDR3 sequence: CASSSSHALDNEQFF. CDR3 coding DNA: TGTGCCAGCAGTAGCAGCCATGCGCTTGACAATGAGCAGTTCTTC.